The 27 T cell receptor beta chains below all came from one sample that was sequenced in a study of technical replicates of blood from a handful of donors. Here immunoSEQ multiplex PCR was the method, and the copy in TCRdb shows in-frame clones only, minus some. Among about 17,000 clones listed, 70% to 85% were seen once. Sequenced input: PBMCs. The receptors come from a human donor in good health. Some clones in this sample may be carry-over from other donors' samples.

The gene calls are TRBV5-1 and TRBJ2-1; D perhaps matches TRBD2 (6 bases). Germline CDR1 is SGHRS and CDR2 is YFSETQ. Trimming stripped 2 bases from V and 0 bases from J, with 15 bases between. The length of the CDR3 is 17 residues. CDR3 region: CASSFVSGFISYNEQFF. In DNA form, the CDR3 reads TGCGCCAGCAGCTTTGTTAGCGGCTTTATCTCCTACAATGAGCAGTTCTTC.

CDR3 protein: CAWSGLASNTGELFF. CDR3 coding DNA: TGTGCCTGGAGCGGACTAGCCTCGAACACCGGGGAGCTGTTTTTT. V gene TRBV30 combines with J gene TRBJ2-2; TRBD2 aligns across 8 bases. Germline V gene data show CDR1 as GTSNPN and CDR2 as SVGIG (reference sequence). After removal of 3 bases from V and 0 bases from J, the junction contained 3 bases not matched to a gene. The CDR3 length is 15 residues.

The CDR3 nucleotides are TGTGCCTCTCAATGGGGTAGCGGGAGTAACAATGAGCAGTTCTTC. This sequence encodes CASQWGSGSNNEQFF. The chain joins TRBV30 to TRBJ2-1; 9 bases line up with TRBD2. CDR3 size: 15 residues. The V and J ends lost 7 bases and 5 bases, in that order; junction bases with no gene match: 12. CDR1 and CDR2 (germline): GTSNPN, SVGIG (reference sequence).

V is TRBV2 and J is TRBJ2-3, with 9 bases that match TRBD2. Germline CDR1 SNHLY, CDR2 FYNNEI. J was trimmed by 8 bases and V by 2 bases; bases with no gene match: 17. The CDR3 runs to 18 residues. DNA of the CDR3: TGTGCCAGCAGTGAATATGGAGCGGGAGGCCTAAAAGTCGTTACGCAGTATTTT. It codes for CASSEYGAGGLKVVTQYF.

This sequence joins TRBV28 and TRBJ1-1, with D possibly TRBD1 on 5 matching bases. The V and J ends lost 3 bases and 0 bases respectively, with 17 bases between them. The CDR3 runs 17 residues. Germline V gene data show CDR1 as MDHEN and CDR2 as SYDVKM. CDR3 in DNA: TGTGCCAGCAGTTTGGGGGGATTTGGGGTTATGAACACTGAAGCTTTCTTT. Translated: CASSLGGFGVMNTEAFF.

This clone was recorded a few times. This chain uses TRBV10-1 with TRBJ1-1; D gene ambiguous. The CDR3 runs to 13 residues. V dropped 2 bases and J dropped 3 bases, with 7 bases sitting between them. Germline lookup yields CDR1 WNHNN and CDR2 SYGVQD (reference sequence). CDR3 coding DNA: TGCGCCAGCAGTGAGGCCAGTGACACTGAAGCTTTCTTT. Translating gives CASSEASDTEAFF.

This clone was seen a handful of times. The chain combines TRBV7-9 with TRBJ1-1; no firm D call. The CDR3 has 14 amino acids. Germline CDR1 SEHNR, CDR2 FQNEAQ (reference sequence). V lost 0 bases to trimming and J lost 2 bases, with 7 bases between them. The CDR3 reads CASSLATGNTEAFF. CDR3 DNA sequence: TGTGCCAGCAGCTTAGCAACGGGAAACACTGAAGCTTTCTTT.

The rearrangement uses TRBV7-8 and TRBJ1-3; no clear D. V was pared by 3 bases and J by 0 bases, with 3 bases between. Germline V gene data show CDR1 as SGHVS and CDR2 as FQNEAQ. The CDR3 is 13 residues long. CDR3: CASSLSSGNTIYF. The CDR3 bases are TGTGCCAGCAGCTTGAGCTCTGGAAACACCATATATTTT.

This chain joins TRBV27 and TRBJ2-3; tentatively, D is TRBD1 (5 bases). This CDR3 comprises 15 residues. Trimming shortened V by 2 bases and J by 4 bases, and 13 bases separated the two germline ends. Germline values: CDR1 MNHEY, CDR2 SMNVEV (reference sequence). CDR3: CASSLQGRISDTQYF. DNA for the CDR3: TGTGCCAGCAGTTTACAGGGCCGTATCTCAGATACGCAGTATTTT.

This clone was counted only a few times. The rearrangement joins TRBV30 to TRBJ1-1, with D unresolved. The CDR3 covers 15 residues. Trimming took off 0 bases at V and 5 bases at J, with 16 bases between the two ends. Germline V gene lookup returns CDR1 GTSNPN and CDR2 SVGIG (reference sequence). The CDR3 nucleotides read TGTGCCTGGAGTGTGGAAGGACGGGGAGTAACTGAAGCTTTCTTT. This gives the protein CAWSVEGRGVTEAFF.

V and J are TRBV2 and TRBJ2-5; possible D gene TRBD2, 6 bases. Germline V CDR1 and CDR2: SNHLY, FYNNEI. Trimming pared 4 bases from V and 8 bases from J, leaving 8 bases between. There are 11 residues in the CDR3. The CDR3 here is CASSVSGTQYF. The CDR3 nucleotides are TGTGCCAGCAGTGTTAGCGGAACCCAGTACTTC.

The chain employs TRBV29-1 and TRBJ2-3; TRBD2 matches at 9 bases. The CDR3 is 15 residues long. In germline, CDR1 is SQVTM, CDR2 ANQGSEA. V lost 6 bases and J lost 2; bases outside the gene matches: 9. Here the CDR3 DNA reads TGCAGCGTGCCCCCTAGCGGGATATCCACAGATACGCAGTATTTT. Its protein product is CSVPPSGISTDTQYF.

The chain uses TRBV5-1 and TRBJ2-3; TRBD2 agrees at 8 bases. The CDR3 runs to 16 residues. J was trimmed by 3 bases and V by 4 bases; bases with no gene match: 10. In germline, CDR1 is SGHRS, CDR2 YFSETQ. CDR3 coding DNA: TGCGCCAGCAGCGCGGGGGGACCAGGGGTGACAGATACGCAGTATTTT. Its translation: CASSAGGPGVTDTQYF. Complete variable domain (other parts from reference TRBV5-1 and TRBJ2-3): KAGVTQTPRYLIKTRGQQVTLSCSPISGHRSVSWYQQTPGQGLQFLFEYFSETQRNKGNFPGRFSGRQFSNSRSEMNVSTLELGDSALYLCASSAGGPGVTDTQYFGPGTRLTVL.

The chain joins TRBV30 to TRBJ2-7; tentative D call: TRBD1 (6 bases). The CDR3 sequence is 13 residues long. V was shortened by 0 bases and J by 9 bases, with 15 bases between the two germline ends. Germline CDR1 reads GTSNPN; CDR2 reads SVGIG (reference sequence). The CDR3 coding sequence is TGTGCCTGGAGTGTAGGGGGTCTCCCAGGGCAGTACTTC. Protein product: CAWSVGGLPGQYF. The full variable domain, rest sourced from reference TRBV30 and TRBJ2-7, is SQTIHQWPATLVQPVGSPLSLECTVEGTSNPNLYWYRQAAGRGLQLLFYSVGIGQISSEVPQNLSASRPQDRQFILSSKKLLLSDSGFYLCAWSVGGLPGQYFGPGTRLTVT.

The chain carries TRBV10-3 and TRBJ2-2; TRBD1 aligns across 8 bases. Trimming took 8 bases from V and 5 from J; bases not matched to a gene: 4. The CDR3 covers 13 residues. CDR1 ENHRY and CDR2 SYGVKD come from the germline V gene. The CDR3 here is CAIRDRLTGELFF. The CDR3 DNA reads as TGTGCCATCCGGGACAGGCTTACCGGGGAGCTGTTTTTT.

V usage is TRBV29-1 and J usage is TRBJ2-5; TRBD1 matches at 9 bases. Germline lookup yields CDR1 SQVTM and CDR2 ANQGSEA. V lost 3 bases, J lost 2 bases, and 1 base stayed unmatched. The length of the CDR3 is 13 residues. The chain's CDR3 is CSVDGQGQETQYF. In DNA form, the CDR3 reads TGCAGCGTTGACGGACAGGGGCAAGAGACCCAGTACTTC.

The chain joins TRBV28 to TRBJ1-1; 9 nucleotides match TRBD1. The germline CDR1 and CDR2 sequences are MDHEN and SYDVKM. The trim removed 9 bases at V and 5 bases at J, leaving 7 bases unmatched. The CDR3 covers 13 residues. CDR3 sequence (DNA): TGTGCCAGTTTACCGGGACAGGGAACTGAAGCTTTCTTT. This encodes CASLPGQGTEAFF.

The chain is built from TRBV6-1 and TRBJ2-5, with D possibly TRBD2 on 5 matching bases. CDR1 and CDR2 (germline): MNHNS, SASEGT. CDR3 length: 14 amino acids. The V gene lost 1 base and the J gene lost 2 bases, with 8 bases spanning the gap. The CDR3 bases are TGTGCCAGCAGTGAAGTTGGAGGTCAAGAGACCCAGTACTTC. It codes for CASSEVGGQETQYF.

The J gene is TRBJ2-5, the V gene TRBV5-8; 9 bases match TRBD2. The junction had 7 bases not matched to a gene; V was cut back by 2 bases and J by 2 bases. The CDR3 has 16 residues. CDR1 SGHTS and CDR2 YDEGEE come from the germline V gene. The CDR3 nucleotides read TGTGCCAGCAGCTTAATCCCTAGCGGGAATCAAGAGACCCAGTACTTC. Protein product: CASSLIPSGNQETQYF.

The chain uses TRBV18 and TRBJ2-1, with 11 nucleotides matching TRBD1. V was clipped by 6 bases and J by 0 bases; unmatched bases: 10. There are 18 residues in the CDR3. Germline CDR1 reads KGHSH; CDR2 reads LQKENI. The CDR3 is CASSTTGTGGSSYNEQFF. The DNA of the CDR3 is TGTGCCAGCTCGACAACAGGGACAGGGGGGAGCTCCTACAATGAGCAGTTCTTC.

The chain has TRBV18 and TRBJ2-7; 7 nucleotides line up with TRBD1. CDR3 length equals 12 residues. In germline, CDR1 is KGHSH, CDR2 LQKENI. The V and J ends lost 3 bases and 6 bases, in that order; junction bases with no gene match: 2. For the CDR3, the DNA is TGTGCCAGCTCACCGACAGGGCCCGAGCAGTACTTC. Translation: CASSPTGPEQYF.

The genes are TRBV5-1 and TRBJ2-5; 11 bases are shared with TRBD1. The J call may be incorrect, as the DNA end agrees better with TRBJ2-7. Per the germline V gene, CDR1 is SGHRS and CDR2 is YFSETQ. The CDR3 loop spans 13 amino acids. DNA of the CDR3: TGCGCCAGCAGCTGGACAGGGGGCGACGAGCAGTACTTC. It codes for CASSWTGGDEQYF.

The V call is TRBV2, the J call TRBJ1-5; the match to TRBD1 covers 7 bases. Germline V CDR1 and CDR2: SNHLY, FYNNEI. V shed 0 bases, J shed 1 base, and the junction held 3 bases outside the gene matches. This CDR3 region has 16 residues. CDR3 sequence (DNA): TGTGCCAGCAGTGAAGCCTTGGGACAGAGCAATCAGCCCCAGCATTTT. It yields the protein CASSEALGQSNQPQHF.

In the case of this clone: A junction boundary mismatches the germline segment, possibly from a read error. This CDR3 is CASSESASGRYIEQFF. In DNA form, the CDR3 reads TGTGCCAGCAGTGAATCGGCTAGCGGGAGGTACATTGAGCAGTTCTTC. The chain couples TRBV25-1 to TRBJ2-1; 11 nucleotides line up with TRBD2. The V gene's germline CDR1 is MGHDK and CDR2 SYGVNS. The CDR3 runs to 16 residues.

The chain has TRBV29-1 and TRBJ2-1; D remains ambiguous. The CDR3 covers 14 residues. In germline, CDR1 is SQVTM, CDR2 ANQGSEA. The V end lost 1 base, the J end lost 1 base, and 8 bases lay between the germline ends. CDR3 in amino acids: CSVEATRSYNEQFF. The CDR3 nucleotides are TGCAGCGTTGAAGCTACGCGTTCCTACAATGAGCAGTTCTTC.

The CDR3 DNA follows: TGCGCCAGCAGCTTAATTAGCGTAGGCGAGCAGTACTTC. This sequence encodes CASSLISVGEQYF. The rearrangement links TRBV5-1 to TRBJ2-7, with D maybe TRBD2 (5 bases). The CDR3 is 13 residues long. V gave up 2 bases and J gave up 6 bases, with 12 bases separating them. Per germline, CDR1 SGHRS and CDR2 YFSETQ.

The chain employs TRBV18 and TRBJ2-1; 10 nucleotides align to TRBD2. V trimming: 0 bases; J trimming: 3 bases; junction bases outside the gene matches: 2. The CDR3 is 16 residues long. CDR1 is KGHSH and CDR2 is LQKENI in the germline V gene. The CDR3 DNA reads TGTGCCAGCTCACCACCAGCGGGAGGGTACTACAATGAGCAGTTCTTC. Amino acid sequence: CASSPPAGGYYNEQFF.